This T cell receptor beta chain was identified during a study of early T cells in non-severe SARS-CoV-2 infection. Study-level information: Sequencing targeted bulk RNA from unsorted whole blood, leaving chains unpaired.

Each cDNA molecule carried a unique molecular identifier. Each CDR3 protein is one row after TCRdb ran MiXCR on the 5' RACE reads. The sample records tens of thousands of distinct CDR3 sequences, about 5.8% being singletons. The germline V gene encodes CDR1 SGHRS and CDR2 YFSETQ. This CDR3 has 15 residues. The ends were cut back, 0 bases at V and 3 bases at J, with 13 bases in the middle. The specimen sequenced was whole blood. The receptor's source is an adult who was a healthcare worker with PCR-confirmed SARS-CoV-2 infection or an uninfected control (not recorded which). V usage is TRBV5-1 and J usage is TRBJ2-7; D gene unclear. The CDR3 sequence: CASSLGAMSYYEQYF. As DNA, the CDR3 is TGCGCCAGCAGCTTGGGGGCGATGAGCTACTACGAGCAGTACTTC.